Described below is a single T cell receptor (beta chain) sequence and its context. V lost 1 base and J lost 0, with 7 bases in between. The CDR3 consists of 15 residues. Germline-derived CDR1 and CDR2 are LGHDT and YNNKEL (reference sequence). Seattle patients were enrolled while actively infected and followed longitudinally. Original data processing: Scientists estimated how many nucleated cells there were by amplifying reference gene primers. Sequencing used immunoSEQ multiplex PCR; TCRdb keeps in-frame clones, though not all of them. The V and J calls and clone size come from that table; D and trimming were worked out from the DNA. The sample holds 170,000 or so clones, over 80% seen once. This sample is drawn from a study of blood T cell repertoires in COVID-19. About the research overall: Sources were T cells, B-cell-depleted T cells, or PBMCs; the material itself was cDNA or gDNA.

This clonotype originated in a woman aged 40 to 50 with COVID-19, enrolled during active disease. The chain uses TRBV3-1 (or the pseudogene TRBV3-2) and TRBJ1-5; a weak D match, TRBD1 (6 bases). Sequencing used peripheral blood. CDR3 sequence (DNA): TGTGCCAGCAGCCAAGGACAGGTTAGCAATCAGCCCCAGCATTTT. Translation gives CASSQGQVSNQPQHF.